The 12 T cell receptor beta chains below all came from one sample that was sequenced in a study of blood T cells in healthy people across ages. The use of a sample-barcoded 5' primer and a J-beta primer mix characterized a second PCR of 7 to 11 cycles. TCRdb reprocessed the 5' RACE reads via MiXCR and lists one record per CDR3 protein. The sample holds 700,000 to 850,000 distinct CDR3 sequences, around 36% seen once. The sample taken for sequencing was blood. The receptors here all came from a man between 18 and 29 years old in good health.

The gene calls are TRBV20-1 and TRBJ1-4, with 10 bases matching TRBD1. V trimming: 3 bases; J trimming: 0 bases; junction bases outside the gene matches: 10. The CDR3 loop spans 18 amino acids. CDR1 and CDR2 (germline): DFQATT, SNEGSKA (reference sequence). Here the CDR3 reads CSASLFPGTGATNEKLFF. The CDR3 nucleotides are TGCAGTGCTAGCCTATTCCCCGGGACAGGGGCAACTAATGAAAAACTGTTTTTT.

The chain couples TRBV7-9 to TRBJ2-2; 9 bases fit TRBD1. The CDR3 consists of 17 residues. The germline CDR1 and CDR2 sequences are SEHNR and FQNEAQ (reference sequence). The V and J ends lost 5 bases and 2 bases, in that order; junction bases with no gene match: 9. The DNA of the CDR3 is TGTGCCAGCAGCCAAAGACCGGGACAGGGTAACACCGGGGAGCTGTTTTTT. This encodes CASSQRPGQGNTGELFF.

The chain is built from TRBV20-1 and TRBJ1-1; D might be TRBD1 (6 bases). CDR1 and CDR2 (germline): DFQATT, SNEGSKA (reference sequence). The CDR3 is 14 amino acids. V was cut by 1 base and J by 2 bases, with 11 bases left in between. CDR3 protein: CSARGRDTNTEAFF. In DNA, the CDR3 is TGCAGTGCTAGAGGCAGGGACACAAACACTGAAGCTTTCTTT.

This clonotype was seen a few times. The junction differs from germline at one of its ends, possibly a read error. CDR3 in DNA: TGTGCTAGCAGCTTAGCGCGGAGGGAAGCGGATCAGCCCCAGCATTTT. Translating gives CASSLARREADQPQHF. The rearrangement joins TRBV7-7 to TRBJ1-5; D is ambiguous. The CDR3 is 16 amino acids. Germline-derived CDR1 and CDR2 are SSHAT and FNYEAQ (reference sequence). The complete variable domain, with remaining parts taken from reference TRBV7-7 and TRBJ1-5, reads GAGVSQSPRYKVTKRGQDVTLRCDPISSHATLYWYQQALGQGPEFLTYFNYEAQPDKSGLPSDRFSAERPEGSISTLTIQRTEQRDSAMYRCASSLARREADQPQHFGDGTRLSIL.

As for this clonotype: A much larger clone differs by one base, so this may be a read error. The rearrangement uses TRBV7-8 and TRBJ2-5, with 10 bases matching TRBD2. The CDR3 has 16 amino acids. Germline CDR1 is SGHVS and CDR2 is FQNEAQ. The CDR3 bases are TGTGCCAGCAGCTTAGGTTGGACTAGCGGCCAAGGGACCCAGTACTTC. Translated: CASSLGWTSGQGTQYF.

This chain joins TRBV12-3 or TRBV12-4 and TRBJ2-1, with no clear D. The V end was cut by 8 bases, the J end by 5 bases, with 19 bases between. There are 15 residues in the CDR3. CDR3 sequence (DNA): TGTGCCAGCCACCGCGAGGAGTTGCCGAACAATGAGCAGTTCTTC. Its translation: CASHREELPNNEQFF.

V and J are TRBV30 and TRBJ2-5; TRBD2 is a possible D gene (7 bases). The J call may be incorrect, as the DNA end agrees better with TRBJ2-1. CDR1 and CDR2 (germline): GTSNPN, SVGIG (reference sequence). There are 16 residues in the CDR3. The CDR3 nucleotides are TGTGCCTGGAGTGTACGAGGGGGGGCATTTCTAGAGACCCAGTTCTTC. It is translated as CAWSVRGGAFLETQFF.

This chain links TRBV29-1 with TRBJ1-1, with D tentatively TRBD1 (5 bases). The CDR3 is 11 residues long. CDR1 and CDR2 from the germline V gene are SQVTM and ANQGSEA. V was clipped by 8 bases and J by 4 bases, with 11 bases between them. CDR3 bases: TGCAGCTCTGAAAGGGGCACTGAAGCTTTCTTT. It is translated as CSSERGTEAFF.

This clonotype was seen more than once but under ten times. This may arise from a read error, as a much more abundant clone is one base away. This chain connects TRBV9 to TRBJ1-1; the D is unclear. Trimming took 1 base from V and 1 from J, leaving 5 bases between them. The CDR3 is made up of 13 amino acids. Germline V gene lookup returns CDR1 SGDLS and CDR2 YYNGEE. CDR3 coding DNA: TGTGCCAGCAGCGTATGGGGGAACACTGAAGCTTTCTTT. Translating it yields CASSVWGNTEAFF. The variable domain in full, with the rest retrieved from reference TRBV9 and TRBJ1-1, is DSGVTQTPKHLITATGQRVTLRCSPRSGDLSVYWYQQSLDQGLQFLIQYYNGEERAKGNILERFSAQQFPDLHSELNLSSLELGDSALYFCASSVWGNTEAFFGQGTRLTVV.

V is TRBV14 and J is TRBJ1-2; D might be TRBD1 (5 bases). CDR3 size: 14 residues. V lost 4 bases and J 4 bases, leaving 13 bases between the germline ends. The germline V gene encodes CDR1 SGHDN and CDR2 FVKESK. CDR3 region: CASSLVKGPYGYTF. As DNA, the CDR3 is TGTGCCAGCAGCCTGGTAAAGGGACCCTATGGCTACACCTTC.

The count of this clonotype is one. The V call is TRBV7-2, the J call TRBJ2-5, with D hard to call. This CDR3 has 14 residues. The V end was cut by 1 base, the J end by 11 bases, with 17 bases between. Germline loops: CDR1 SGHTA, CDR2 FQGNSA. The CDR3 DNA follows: TGTGCCAGCAGCTTAGGAGCTGTTGGGAATGAGCAGTACTTC. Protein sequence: CASSLGAVGNEQYF.

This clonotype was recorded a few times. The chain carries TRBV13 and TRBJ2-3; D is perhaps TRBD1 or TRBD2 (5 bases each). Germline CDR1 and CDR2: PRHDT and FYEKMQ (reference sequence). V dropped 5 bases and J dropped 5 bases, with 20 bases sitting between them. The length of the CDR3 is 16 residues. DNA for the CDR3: TGTGCCAGCAGCGCCAAGCAGGCCCCGAGGGGAGATACGCAGTATTTT. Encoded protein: CASSAKQAPRGDTQYF.